This is a list of T cell receptor beta chains from one sample in a study of blood T cell repertoires in COVID-19. The data were produced by immunoSEQ multiplex PCR, yet TCRdb's version contains in-frame clones alone and is incomplete. Among over 250,000 clones listed, approximately 90% were seen once. Specimen: PBMCs or T cells enriched from blood (not recorded which). The receptors derive from a woman under 30 who had recovered from COVID-19. Each CDR3 is given with its conserved first and last residue. Each record gives: J gene, D gene, clone size, V gene, CDR3 DNA, CDR3 protein. The D gene is left open where the match is weak. Size is omitted from some rows. Given values are once, few, many or a class for expanded clones.

TRBJ2-7	TRBD2	once	TRBV2	TGTGCCAGCATCCCTAGTCGCCTAGCGGGGGGGGTCAACGAGCAGTACTTC	CASIPSRLAGGVNEQYF
TRBJ2-2	NA	NA	TRBV5-4	TGTGCCAGCAGTCCAGACCAGGGGCCGAACACCGGGGAGCTGTTTTTT	CASSPDQGPNTGELFF
TRBJ2-7	NA	NA	TRBV9	TGTGCCAGCAGATTTACCTGGCGGGAGCAGTACTTC	CASRFTWREQYF
TRBJ1-5	TRBD1	NA	TRBV18	TGTGCCAGCTCCGACAGGGTCAATCAGCCCCAGCATTTT	CASSDRVNQPQHF
TRBJ1-4	NA	NA	TRBV5-1	TGCGCCAGCAGCTTGGTTCAGGGTCGGGAAAAACTGTTTTTT	CASSLVQGREKLFF
TRBJ1-2	NA	NA	TRBV6-5	TGTGCCAGCAGCCGACTTATAGACAGGACCTATGGCTACACCTTC	CASSRLIDRTYGYTF
TRBJ2-5	TRBD2	NA	TRBV19	TGTGCCAGTAGTATAAGGGAGCGGGGGGGCCAAGAGACCCAGTACTTC	CASSIRERGGQETQYF
TRBJ1-6	NA	NA	TRBV7-2	TGTGCCAGCAGCCCATACCGGGACTATAATTCACCCCTCCACTTT	CASSPYRDYNSPLHF
TRBJ2-5	TRBD1	few	TRBV15	TGTGCCACCAGCTTGGACAGGGGGTTCCAAGAGACCCAGTACTTC	CATSLDRGFQETQYF
TRBJ2-1	TRBD2	NA	TRBV7-6	TGTGCCTCCTCCCTCACGGGCGGGGGGGCCCCCTACAATGAGCAGTTCTTC	CASSLTGGGAPYNEQFF
TRBJ1-5	NA	NA	TRBV27	TGTGCCAGCAGCCCAATTAATCAGCCCCAGCATTTT	CASSPINQPQHF
TRBJ1-4	NA	NA	TRBV28	TGTGCCAGCATCACCGGGGGGAAGGGAACTAATGAAAAACTGTTTTTT	CASITGGKGTNEKLFF
TRBJ2-3	TRBD2	NA	TRBV30	TGTGCCTGGAGTGCTGGACTAGCGGGCAACACAGATACGCAGTATTTT	CAWSAGLAGNTDTQYF
TRBJ1-1	NA	few	TRBV5-1	TGCGCCAGCAGCTTCGGAGGCTCGAGAGAAGCTTTCTTT	CASSFGGSREAFF
TRBJ1-4	NA	once	TRBV5-5	TGTGCCAGCAGCTTGATGAGGGCGGATGAAAAACTGTTTTTT	CASSLMRADEKLFF
TRBJ2-2	NA	NA	TRBV7-3	TGTGCCAGCAGCTTAAACTCCGGGAGAAACACCGGGGAGCTGTTTTTT	CASSLNSGRNTGELFF
TRBJ1-2	TRBD1	NA	TRBV4-1	TGCGCCAGCAGTCCTGGGGACAGAGACAACTATGGCTACACCTTC	CASSPGDRDNYGYTF
TRBJ2-7	NA	NA	TRBV28	TGTGCCAGCAGTCCCAGCAGGGGCGGCCCTAGGCAGTACTTC	CASSPSRGGPRQYF
TRBJ2-2	NA	NA	TRBV5-5	TGTGCCAGCAGCTTGGAAGGGGTGGTCACCGGGGAGCTGTTTTTT	CASSLEGVVTGELFF
TRBJ2-2	TRBD1	NA	TRBV6-6	TGTGCCAGCAGTGCCCCGGGACAGCGAACCGGGGAGCTGTTTTTT	CASSAPGQRTGELFF
TRBJ1-2	TRBD1	once	TRBV19	TGTGCCAGTAGTACTTCAGACAGGGCTCTGCTCTATGGCTACACCTTC	CASSTSDRALLYGYTF
TRBJ1-2	TRBD1	NA	TRBV5-1	TGCGCCAGCAGCCTGGGACAGGGGTGGTATGGCTACACCTTC	CASSLGQGWYGYTF
TRBJ1-1	NA	NA	TRBV28	TGTGCCAGCAGTCCACAGGTCACCGGTGGGGCTTTCTTT	CASSPQVTGGAFF
TRBJ1-4	NA	NA	TRBV19	TGTGCCAGTAGTATGACAGCAACTAATGAAAAACTGTTTTTT	CASSMTATNEKLFF
TRBJ2-1	TRBD2	NA	TRBV5-1	TGCGCCAGCAGCTTGGCTCTACTAGCGGGGGACAATGAGCAGTTCTTC	CASSLALLAGDNEQFF
TRBJ1-1	TRBD1	NA	TRBV7-9	TGTGCCAGCAGCCCGGGGACAGGGGGCGATCTGTACACTGAAGCTTTCTTT	CASSPGTGGDLYTEAFF